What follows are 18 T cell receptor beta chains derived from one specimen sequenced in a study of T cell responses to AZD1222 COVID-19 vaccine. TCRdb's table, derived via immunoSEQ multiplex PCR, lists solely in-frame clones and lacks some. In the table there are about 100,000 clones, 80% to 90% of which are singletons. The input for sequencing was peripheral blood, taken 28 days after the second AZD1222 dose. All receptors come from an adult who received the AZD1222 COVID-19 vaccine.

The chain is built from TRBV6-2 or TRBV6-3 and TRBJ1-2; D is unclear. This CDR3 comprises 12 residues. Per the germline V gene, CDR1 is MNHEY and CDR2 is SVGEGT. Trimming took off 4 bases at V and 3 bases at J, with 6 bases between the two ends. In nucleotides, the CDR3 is TGTGCCAGCAGTTTGGTGGACTATGGCTACACCTTC. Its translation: CASSLVDYGYTF.

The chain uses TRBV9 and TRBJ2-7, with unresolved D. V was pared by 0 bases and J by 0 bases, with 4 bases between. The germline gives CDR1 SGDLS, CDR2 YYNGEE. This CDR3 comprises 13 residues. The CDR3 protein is CASSVDGSYEQYF. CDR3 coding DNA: TGTGCCAGCAGCGTAGATGGCTCCTACGAGCAGTACTTC.

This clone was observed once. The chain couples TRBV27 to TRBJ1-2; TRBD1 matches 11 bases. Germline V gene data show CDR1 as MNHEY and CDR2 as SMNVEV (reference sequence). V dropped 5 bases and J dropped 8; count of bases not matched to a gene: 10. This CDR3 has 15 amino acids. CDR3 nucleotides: TGTGCCAGCAGTCTCGGACAGGGGGCTGGGCGGGGCTACACCTTC. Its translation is CASSLGQGAGRGYTF.

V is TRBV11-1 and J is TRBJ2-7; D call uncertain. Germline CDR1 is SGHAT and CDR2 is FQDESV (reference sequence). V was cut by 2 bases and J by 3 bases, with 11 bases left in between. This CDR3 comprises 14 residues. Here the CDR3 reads CASSLSQLNYEQYF. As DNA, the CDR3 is TGTGCCAGCAGCTTATCACAGTTAAACTACGAGCAGTACTTC.

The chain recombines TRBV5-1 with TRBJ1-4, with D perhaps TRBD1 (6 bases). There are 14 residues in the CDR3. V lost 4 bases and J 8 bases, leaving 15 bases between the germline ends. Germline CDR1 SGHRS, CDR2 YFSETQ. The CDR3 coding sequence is TGCGCCAGCAGCCCCCTGGACAGCGGGGAAAAACTGTTTTTT. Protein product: CASSPLDSGEKLFF.

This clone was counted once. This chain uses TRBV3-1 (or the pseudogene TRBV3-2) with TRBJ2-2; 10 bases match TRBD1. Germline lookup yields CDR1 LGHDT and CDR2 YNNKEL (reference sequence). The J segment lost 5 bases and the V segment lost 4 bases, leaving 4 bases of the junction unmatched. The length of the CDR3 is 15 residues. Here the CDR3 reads CASSLGQGVTGELFF. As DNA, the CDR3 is TGTGCCAGCAGCCTCGGACAGGGGGTGACCGGGGAGCTGTTTTTT.

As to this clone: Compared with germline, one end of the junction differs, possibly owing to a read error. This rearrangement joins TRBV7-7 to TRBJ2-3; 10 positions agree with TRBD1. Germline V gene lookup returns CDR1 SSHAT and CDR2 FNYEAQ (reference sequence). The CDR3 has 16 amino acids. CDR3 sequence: CASSLATGGASDTQYF. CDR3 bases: TGTGCTAGCAGCTTAGCGACAGGGGGCGCTTCAGATACGCAGTATTTT.

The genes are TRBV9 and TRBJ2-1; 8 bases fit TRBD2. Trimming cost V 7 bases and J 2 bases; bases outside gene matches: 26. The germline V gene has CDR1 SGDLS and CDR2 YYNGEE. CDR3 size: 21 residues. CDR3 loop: CASAIILQRERRTFPYNEQFF. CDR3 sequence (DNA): TGTGCCAGCGCAATTATCCTCCAGCGGGAGCGGCGTACCTTTCCCTACAATGAGCAGTTCTTC. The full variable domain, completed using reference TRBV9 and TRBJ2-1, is DSGVTQTPKHLITATGQRVTLRCSPRSGDLSVYWYQQSLDQGLQFLIQYYNGEERAKGNILERFSAQQFPDLHSELNLSSLELGDSALYFCASAIILQRERRTFPYNEQFFGPGTRLTVL.

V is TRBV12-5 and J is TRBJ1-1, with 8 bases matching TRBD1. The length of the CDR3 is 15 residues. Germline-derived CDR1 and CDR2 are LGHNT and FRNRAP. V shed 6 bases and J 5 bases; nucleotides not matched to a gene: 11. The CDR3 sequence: CASGPRQGINTEAFF. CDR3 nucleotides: TGTGCTAGTGGACCTCGACAGGGGATAAATACTGAAGCTTTCTTT.

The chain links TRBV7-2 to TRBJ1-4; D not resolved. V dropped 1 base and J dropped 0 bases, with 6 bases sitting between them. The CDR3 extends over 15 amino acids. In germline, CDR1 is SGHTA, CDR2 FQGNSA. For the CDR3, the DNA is TGTGCCAGCAGCTTAGGGGTAGCAACTAATGAAAAACTGTTTTTT. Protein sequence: CASSLGVATNEKLFF.

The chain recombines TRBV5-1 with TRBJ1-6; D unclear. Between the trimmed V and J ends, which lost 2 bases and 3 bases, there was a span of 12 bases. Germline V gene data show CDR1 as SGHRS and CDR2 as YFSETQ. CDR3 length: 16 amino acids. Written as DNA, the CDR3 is TGCGCCAGCAGCTTTATGTCGACTCTCTATAATTCACCCCTCCACTTT. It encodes CASSFMSTLYNSPLHF.

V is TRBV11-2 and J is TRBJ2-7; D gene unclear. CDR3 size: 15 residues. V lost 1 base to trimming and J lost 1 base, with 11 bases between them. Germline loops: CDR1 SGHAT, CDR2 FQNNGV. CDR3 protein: CASSLGVRSSYEQYF. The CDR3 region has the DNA TGTGCCAGCAGCTTAGGAGTTCGCAGTTCCTACGAGCAGTACTTC.

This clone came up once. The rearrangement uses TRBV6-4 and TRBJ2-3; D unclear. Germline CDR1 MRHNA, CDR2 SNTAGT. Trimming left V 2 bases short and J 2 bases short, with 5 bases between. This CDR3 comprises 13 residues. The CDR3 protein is CASSDEPTDTQYF. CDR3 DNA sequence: TGTGCCAGCAGTGACGAACCCACAGATACGCAGTATTTT.

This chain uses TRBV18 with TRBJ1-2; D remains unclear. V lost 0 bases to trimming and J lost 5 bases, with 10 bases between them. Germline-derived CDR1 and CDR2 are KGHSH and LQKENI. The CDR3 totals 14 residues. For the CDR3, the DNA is TGTGCCAGCTCACCACCGTCGGGGAAGTATGGCTACACCTTC. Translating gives CASSPPSGKYGYTF.

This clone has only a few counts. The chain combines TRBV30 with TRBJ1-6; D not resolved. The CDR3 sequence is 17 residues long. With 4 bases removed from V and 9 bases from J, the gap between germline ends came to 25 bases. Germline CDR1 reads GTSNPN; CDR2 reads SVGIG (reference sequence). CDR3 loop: CAWTLPRASGFTSPLHF. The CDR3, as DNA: TGTGCCTGGACTCTCCCGAGGGCCTCCGGCTTCACTTCACCCCTCCACTTT. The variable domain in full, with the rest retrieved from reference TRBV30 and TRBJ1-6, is SQTIHQWPATLVQPVGSPLSLECTVEGTSNPNLYWYRQAAGRGLQLLFYSVGIGQISSEVPQNLSASRPQDRQFILSSKKLLLSDSGFYLCAWTLPRASGFTSPLHFGNGTRLTVT.

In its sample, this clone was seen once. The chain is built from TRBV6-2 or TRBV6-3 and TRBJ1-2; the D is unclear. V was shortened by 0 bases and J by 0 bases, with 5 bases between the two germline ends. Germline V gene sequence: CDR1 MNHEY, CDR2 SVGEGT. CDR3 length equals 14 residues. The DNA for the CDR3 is TGTGCCAGCAGTTACTCGCGGTCTAACTATGGCTACACCTTC. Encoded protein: CASSYSRSNYGYTF.

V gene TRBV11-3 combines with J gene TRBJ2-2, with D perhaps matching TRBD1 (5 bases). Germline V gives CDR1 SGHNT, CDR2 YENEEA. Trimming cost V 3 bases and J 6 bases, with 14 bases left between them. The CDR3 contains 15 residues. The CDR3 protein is CASSFRQGGAGELFF. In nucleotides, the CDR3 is TGTGCCAGCAGCTTCAGGCAGGGTGGCGCCGGGGAGCTGTTTTTT. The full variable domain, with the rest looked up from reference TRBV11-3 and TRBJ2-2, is EAGVVQSPRYKIIEKKQPVAFWCNPISGHNTLYWYLQNLGQGPELLIRYENEEAVDDSQLPKDRFSAERLKGVDSTLKIQPAELGDSAVYLCASSFRQGGAGELFFGEGSRLTVL.

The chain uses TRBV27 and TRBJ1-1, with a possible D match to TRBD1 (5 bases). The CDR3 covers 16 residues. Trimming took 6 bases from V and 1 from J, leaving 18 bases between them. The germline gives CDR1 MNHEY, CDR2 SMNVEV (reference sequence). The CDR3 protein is CASSSYGGRENTEAFF. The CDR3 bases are TGTGCCAGCAGCTCATATGGGGGGAGGGAGAACACTGAAGCTTTCTTT.